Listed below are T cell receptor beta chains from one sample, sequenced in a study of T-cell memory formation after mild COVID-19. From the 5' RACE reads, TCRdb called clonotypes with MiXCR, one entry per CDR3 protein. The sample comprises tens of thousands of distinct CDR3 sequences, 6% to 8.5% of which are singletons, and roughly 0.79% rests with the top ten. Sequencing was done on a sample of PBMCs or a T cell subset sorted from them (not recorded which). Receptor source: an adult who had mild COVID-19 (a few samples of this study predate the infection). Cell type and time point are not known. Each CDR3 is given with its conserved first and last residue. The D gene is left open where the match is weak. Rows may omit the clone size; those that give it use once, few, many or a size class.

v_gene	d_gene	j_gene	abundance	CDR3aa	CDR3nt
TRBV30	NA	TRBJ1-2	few	CASGGRLNYGYTF	TGTGCCTCGGGGGGCCGGTTGAACTATGGCTACACCTTC
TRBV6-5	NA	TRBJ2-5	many	CASSPEGSKTQYF	TGTGCCAGCAGCCCCGAGGGGAGTAAGACCCAGTACTTC
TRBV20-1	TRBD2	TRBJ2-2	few	CSARNPLSGGVTGELFF	TGCAGTGCTAGAAACCCCCTTAGCGGGGGAGTCACCGGGGAGCTGTTTTTT
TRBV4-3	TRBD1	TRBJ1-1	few	CASSQVTGGGTEAFF	TGCGCCAGCAGCCAAGTGACAGGGGGAGGAACTGAAGCTTTCTTT
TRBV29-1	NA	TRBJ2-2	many	CSVGASGNTGELFF	TGCAGCGTTGGAGCCAGCGGGAACACCGGGGAGCTGTTTTTT
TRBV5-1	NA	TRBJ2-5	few	CASSYGGGVQETQYF	TGCGCCAGCAGCTACGGGGGCGGGGTACAAGAGACCCAGTACTTC
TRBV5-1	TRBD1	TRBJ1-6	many	CASSLTGGYNSPLHF	TGCGCCAGCAGTCTGACAGGGGGTTATAATTCACCCCTCCACTTT
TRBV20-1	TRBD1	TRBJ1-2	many	CSAGRDRGRSGYTF	TGCAGTGCTGGACGTGACAGGGGGCGGAGTGGCTACACCTTC
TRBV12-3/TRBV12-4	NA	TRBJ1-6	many	CASRTDSYNSPLHF	TGTGCCAGCAGAACAGATTCCTATAATTCACCCCTCCACTTT
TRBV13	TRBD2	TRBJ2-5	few	CASSVGGEKTQYF	TGTGCCAGCAGCGTGGGAGGGGAAAAGACCCAGTACTTC
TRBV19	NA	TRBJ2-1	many	CASSISGRGLVQRGEQFF	TGTGCCAGTAGTATATCCGGGCGGGGGCTCGTACAGAGGGGTGAGCAGTTCTTC
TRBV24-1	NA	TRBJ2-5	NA	CATGGTEKETQYF	TGTGCCACCGGAGGGACAGAAAAAGAGACCCAGTACTTC
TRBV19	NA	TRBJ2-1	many	CASIPSGPYNEQFF	TGTGCCAGTATCCCCTCGGGACCATACAATGAGCAGTTCTTC
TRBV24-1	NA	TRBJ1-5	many	CATSDASQGYQPQHF	TGTGCCACCAGTGACGCAAGCCAGGGCTATCAGCCCCAGCATTTT
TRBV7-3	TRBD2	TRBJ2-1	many	CASSLSSGRYNEQFF	TGTGCCAGCAGCTTATCCAGCGGGAGGTACAATGAGCAGTTCTTC